The present entry profiles one TCR beta chain with its context. Its antigen is not known. This entry comes from a study of beta chain features in type 1 diabetes. Isolation of CD4+ naive, central memory, regulatory and stem cell-like memory cells was achieved by sorting via CD45RO/CCR7/CD25/CD127/CD95/CD27. The authors reverse transcribed all of the isolated RNA, so sequencing captured expressed TCRB transcripts. Profiled with immunoSEQ multiplex PCR; TCRdb holds only in-frame clones, not every one. This table holds some 700,000 clones, around 15% found once. Overall study findings and caveats: A greater similarity of naive, central memory and Treg TCRB repertoires was seen among patients than among healthy donors. Moderately but significantly shorter TCRB CDR3s were found in Type 1 diabetes patients in all four CD4+ subsets.

This sequence originates from a man aged 18 to 30 with type 1 diabetes. Input material: naive CD4+ T cells from blood.

CDR3: CASSLEGATNEKLFF. As DNA, the CDR3 is TGCGCCAGCAGCTTGGAAGGGGCGACAAATGAAAAACTGTTTTTT. V is TRBV5-1 and J is TRBJ1-4, with TRBD1 as a possible D gene (5 bases). CDR3 size: 15 residues. V lost 0 bases, J lost 5 bases, and 11 bases lay in between. CDR1 and CDR2 from the germline V gene are SGHRS and YFSETQ.